This is a list of T cell receptor beta chains from one sample in a study of response to subunit inactivated influenza vaccine. TCRdb re-derived calls from the RT-PCR reads in MiXCR, one entry per CDR3 protein. The table shows roughly 520,000 distinct CDR3 sequences, with about 25% occurring only once. The sequencing here drew on CD4+ T cells sorted from PBMCs, taken 5 days after vaccination. Receptors were obtained from a man between 50 and 59 years old who received an inactivated influenza vaccine. Each CDR3 is given with its conserved first and last residue. A D gene is named only where the DNA matches it firmly. Expanded clones get a size class; other rows say once, few or many, or leave the size out.

d_gene | j_gene | abundance | v_gene | CDR3aa | CDR3nt
. | TRBJ2-1 | . | TRBV7-9 | CASSSGGFYNEQFF | TGTGCCAGCAGCTCTGGTGGATTTTACAATGAGCAGTTCTTC
. | TRBJ2-7 | . | TRBV11-1 | CASSPLAPEQYF | TGTGCCAGCAGCCCCCTGGCCCCCGAGCAGTACTTC
TRBD2 | TRBJ2-2 | . | TRBV20-1 | CSAEGLAGVQNTGELFF | TGCAGTGCTGAAGGACTAGCGGGGGTCCAAAACACCGGGGAGCTGTTTTTT
TRBD2 | TRBJ2-1 | . | TRBV7-2 | CASSQRWVAGVEQFF | TGTGCCAGCAGCCAGAGGTGGGTAGCGGGAGTGGAGCAGTTCTTC
TRBD1 | TRBJ1-1 | . | TRBV20-1 | CSARGALDREPIKNTEAFF | TGCAGTGCTAGGGGGGCATTGGACAGGGAACCAATTAAAAACACTGAAGCTTTCTTT
TRBD1 | TRBJ1-2 | few | TRBV6-1 | CASRRGQANYGYTF | TGTGCCAGCAGACGGGGACAGGCCAACTATGGCTACACCTTC
. | TRBJ2-7 | once | TRBV6-1 | CASSIRQHSYEQYF | TGTGCCAGCAGCATCCGACAGCACTCCTACGAGCAGTACTTC
. | TRBJ2-7 | few | TRBV5-1 | CASSLDASSYEQYF | TGCGCCAGCAGCTTGGATGCAAGCTCCTACGAGCAGTACTTC
. | TRBJ1-1 | . | TRBV7-8 | CASSLDRGGTEAFF | TGTGCCAGCAGCCTAGATCGCGGGGGCACTGAAGCTTTCTTT
TRBD2 | TRBJ2-1 | many | TRBV12-3/TRBV12-4 | CASSSQRVAGVNEQFF | TGTGCCAGCAGTTCCCAGCGGGTAGCGGGAGTCAATGAGCAGTTCTTC
TRBD1 | TRBJ2-1 | . | TRBV19 | CASRKDRAPSYNEQFF | TGTGCCAGTAGAAAAGACAGGGCCCCCTCCTACAATGAGCAGTTCTTC
TRBD2 | TRBJ2-2 | . | TRBV11-3 | CASSVVAGTGELFF | TGTGCCAGCAGCGTGGTAGCGGGGACCGGGGAGCTGTTTTTT
TRBD1 | TRBJ2-1 | . | TRBV20-1 | CSALDRAIPYNEQFF | TGCAGTGCCTTGGACAGGGCGATTCCCTACAATGAGCAGTTCTTC
. | TRBJ1-3 | . | TRBV12-3/TRBV12-4 | CASSFDGTNTIYF | TGTGCCAGCAGTTTCGACGGTACAAACACCATATATTTT
. | TRBJ2-1 | . | TRBV10-2 | CASSETLGQLYNEQFF | TGCGCCAGCAGTGAGACCTTAGGACAGCTTTACAATGAGCAGTTCTTC
. | TRBJ2-7 | few | TRBV24-1 | CATSAPKGYEQYF | TGTGCCACCAGTGCCCCGAAGGGCTACGAGCAGTACTTC
. | TRBJ2-7 | . | TRBV28 | CASSSWKKGYEQYF | TGTGCCAGCAGTTCCTGGAAGAAAGGGTACGAGCAGTACTTC
. | TRBJ2-7 | . | TRBV6-2/TRBV6-3 | CASRLRDGSSYEQYF | TGTGCCAGCAGACTCCGGGACGGCAGCTCCTACGAGCAGTACTTC
. | TRBJ2-7 | . | TRBV7-2 | CASRNRGEQYF | TGTGCCAGCAGGAATCGAGGCGAGCAGTACTTC
TRBD1 | TRBJ1-4 | . | TRBV5-1 | CASRDSNEKVFF | TGCGCCAGCCGGGACAGTAATGAAAAAGTGTTTTTT
TRBD2 | TRBJ2-1 | . | TRBV12-3/TRBV12-4 | CASSPTGLAGNEQFF | TGTGCCAGCAGCCCCACGGGACTAGCTGGGAATGAGCAGTTCTTC
. | TRBJ1-1 | . | TRBV5-5 | CASSPGYANTEAFF | TGTGCCAGCAGCCCAGGGTATGCGAACACTGAAGCTTTCTTT
TRBD2 | TRBJ2-3 | many | TRBV4-2 | CASSQVSLAGILTDTQYF | TGTGCCAGCAGCCAAGTATCCCTAGCGGGGATACTCACAGATACGCAGTATTTT
. | TRBJ1-6 | . | TRBV5-1 | CASSLALTRLGSPLHF | TGCGCCAGCAGCTTGGCCCTGACAAGGCTTGGTTCACCCCTCCACTTT
TRBD1 | TRBJ2-7 | . | TRBV7-2 | CASSFFGTGGDEQYF | TGTGCCAGCAGCTTCTTTGGGACAGGGGGGGACGAGCAGTACTTC
. | TRBJ2-1 | few | TRBV7-9 | CASSSPLGQSYNEQFF | TGTGCCAGCAGCTCCCCCCTCGGACAGTCCTACAATGAGCAGTTCTTC
TRBD1 | TRBJ1-2 | . | TRBV20-1 | CSATGATNYGYTF | TGCAGTGCCACAGGGGCTACTAACTATGGCTACACCTTC
. | TRBJ2-1 | . | TRBV5-1 | CASSRGQLNSYNEQFF | TGCGCCAGCAGCCGCGGACAGCTAAACTCCTACAATGAGCAGTTCTTC
. | TRBJ2-7 | . | TRBV11-2 | CASSLERGVSYEQYF | TGTGCCAGCAGCTTAGAACGCGGGGTCTCCTACGAGCAGTACTTC
. | TRBJ2-1 | . | TRBV20-1 | CSARVSAHYNEQFF | TGCAGTGCTAGAGTTAGCGCTCACTACAATGAGCAGTTCTTC
TRBD1 | TRBJ2-5 | . | TRBV11-2 | CASSHGQGQVLEETQYF | TGTGCCAGCAGCCATGGACAGGGGCAGGTTTTAGAAGAGACCCAGTACTTC
TRBD2 | TRBJ2-7 | . | TRBV20-1 | CSARGSGGTYEQYF | TGCAGTGCTAGGGGTAGCGGGGGAACCTACGAGCAGTACTTC
. | TRBJ1-4 | . | TRBV30 | CAYQQGILGKLFF | TGTGCCTATCAACAGGGTATACTTGGAAAACTGTTTTTT
TRBD2 | TRBJ2-1 | few | TRBV10-3 | CAISGFVAGDGEQFF | TGTGCCATCAGTGGTTTCGTAGCGGGAGACGGTGAGCAGTTCTTC
TRBD1 | TRBJ2-1 | few | TRBV7-7 | CASSLEQGAQSEQFF | TGTGCTAGCAGCTTGGAGCAGGGGGCGCAGAGTGAGCAGTTCTTC
. | TRBJ1-1 | few | TRBV3-1 | CASSQEGIGTEAFF | TGTGCCAGCAGCCAAGAGGGAATCGGTACGGAAGCTTTCTTT
. | TRBJ2-7 | many | TRBV7-9 | CASSISSYEQYF | TGTGCCAGCAGCATCAGCTCCTACGAGCAGTACTTC
. | TRBJ2-7 | once | TRBV3-1 | CASSHGGAWSYEQYF | TGTGCCAGCAGCCATGGGGGGGCATGGAGCTACGAGCAGTACTTC
. | TRBJ2-2 | once | TRBV7-9 | CASSLGRFRELFF | TGTGCCAGCAGCTTAGGCCGATTCCGGGAGCTGTTTTTT
. | TRBJ2-7 | . | TRBV7-2 | CASSLVGGEPGEQYF | TGTGCCAGCAGCTTAGTGGGGGGAGAACCGGGCGAGCAGTACTTC
. | TRBJ1-3 | . | TRBV9 | CASSVGDYGNTIYF | TGTGCCAGCAGCGTAGGGGATTACGGAAACACCATATATTTT
TRBD1 | TRBJ1-6 | . | TRBV7-9 | CASTPPTGLTLHF | TGTGCCAGCACCCCCCCGACAGGGTTGACCCTCCACTTT
. | TRBJ2-3 | once | TRBV20-1 | CSATDNTDTQYF | TGCAGTGCTACCGACAACACAGATACGCAGTATTTT
TRBD1 | TRBJ2-3 | . | TRBV12-3/TRBV12-4 | CASSLRVGQGVTDTQYF | TGTGCCAGCAGCCTAAGGGTCGGACAGGGGGTCACAGATACGCAGTATTTT
TRBD2 | TRBJ2-7 | few | TRBV5-6 | CASSLAGGPLDEQYF | TGTGCCAGCAGCTTGGCGGGAGGGCCTCTGGACGAGCAGTACTTC
TRBD1 | TRBJ2-4 | . | TRBV14 | CAINGQVTSGAKNIQYF | TGTGCCATCAACGGACAGGTAACCTCCGGGGCCAAAAACATTCAGTACTTC
TRBD1 | TRBJ1-6 | . | TRBV5-1 | CASSLVTGGSYNSPLHF | TGCGCCAGCAGCTTGGTTACAGGGGGCTCCTATAATTCACCCCTCCACTTT
. | TRBJ2-2 | few | TRBV5-5 | CASSPSQGSGELFF | TGTGCCAGCAGCCCTAGCCAGGGCTCCGGGGAGCTGTTTTTT
TRBD2 | TRBJ2-5 | few | TRBV7-3 | CASSLKGLARETQYF | TGTGCCAGCAGCTTGAAAGGACTAGCTCGGGAGACCCAGTACTTC
TRBD1 | TRBJ1-6 | . | TRBV12-3/TRBV12-4 | CASSKDREFGSPLHF | TGTGCCAGCAGCAAGGACAGGGAGTTTGGTTCACCCCTCCACTTT
TRBD2 | TRBJ2-7 | few | TRBV6-2/TRBV6-3 | CASSYSSRGGPDEQYF | TGTGCCAGCAGTTACTCAAGCCGGGGGGGCCCCGACGAGCAGTACTTC
. | TRBJ1-1 | few | TRBV7-2 | CASSAITGAHTEAFF | TGTGCCAGCAGCGCGATAACCGGGGCCCACACTGAAGCTTTCTTT
. | TRBJ2-2 | . | TRBV20-1 | CSASPRGRSTGELFF | TGCAGTGCTAGCCCCAGGGGGAGGAGCACCGGGGAGCTGTTTTTT
TRBD2 | TRBJ2-7 | few | TRBV5-1 | CASSLSAGAHYEQYF | TGCGCCAGCAGCTTGAGTGCGGGAGCCCACTACGAGCAGTACTTC
. | TRBJ2-7 | . | TRBV12-3/TRBV12-4 | CASSLGGPLYEQYF | TGTGCCAGCAGTTTAGGGGGACCGTTGTACGAGCAGTACTTC
. | TRBJ1-2 | few | TRBV10-3 | CAISEGESGYTF | TGTGCCATCAGTGAGGGGGAGAGCGGCTACACCTTC
TRBD2 | TRBJ2-7 | . | TRBV6-2/TRBV6-3 | CAWGGSYEQYF | TGTGCGTGGGGGGGAAGCTACGAGCAGTACTTC
TRBD2 | TRBJ2-5 | many | TRBV7-8 | CASSFLLAGGFGTQYF | TGTGCCAGCAGCTTCTTGTTAGCGGGGGGGTTCGGGACCCAGTACTTC
TRBD1 | TRBJ2-7 | few | TRBV19 | CARRDRTSGEQYF | TGTGCCAGGCGGGACAGGACCTCCGGCGAGCAGTACTTC
TRBD2 | TRBJ2-7 | few | TRBV12-3/TRBV12-4 | CASSLGGEIPYEQYF | TGTGCCAGCAGTCTGGGGGGGGAAATACCCTACGAGCAGTACTTC